The 21 T cell receptor beta chains below all came from one sample that was sequenced in a study of T-cell memory formation after mild COVID-19. In TCRdb, the 5' RACE reads were re-called with MiXCR into one record per CDR3 protein. Here the sample spans about 320,000 distinct CDR3 sequences, roughly 13% being singletons. Input material: PBMCs or a T cell subset sorted from them (not recorded which). These receptors were obtained from a man aged 18 to 30 who had mild COVID-19 (a few samples of this study predate the infection). Cell type and time point are not known.

This clonotype was recorded at least ten times. The chain has TRBV20-1 and TRBJ2-2; 13 nucleotides agree with TRBD2. The V gene's germline CDR1 is DFQATT and CDR2 SNEGSKA (reference sequence). The ends lost 0 bases at V and 3 bases at J; junction bases unmatched: 1. There are 16 residues in the CDR3. The CDR3 sequence is CSARDGLAGDTGELFF. The CDR3 region has the DNA TGCAGTGCTAGAGATGGACTAGCGGGGGACACCGGGGAGCTGTTTTTT.

In its sample, this clonotype was seen many times. The rearrangement joins TRBV5-5 to TRBJ2-2; no definite D call. The V and J ends lost 2 bases and 4 bases respectively, with 9 bases between them. The CDR3 has 14 amino acids. Germline CDR1 reads SGHKS; CDR2 reads YYEKEE (reference sequence). CDR3 DNA: TGTGCCAGCAGCTTACGGGCGAGCACCGGGGAGCTGTTTTTT. This sequence encodes CASSLRASTGELFF.

This chain uses TRBV4-1 with TRBJ2-7; D not resolved. CDR1 is MGHRA and CDR2 is YSYEKL in the germline V gene. Between the trimmed V and J ends, which lost 4 bases and 3 bases, there was a span of 13 bases. This CDR3 comprises 14 residues. CDR3 amino acids: CASSLDLSIYEQYF. The CDR3 nucleotides are TGCGCCAGCAGCCTAGACTTGTCTATCTACGAGCAGTACTTC.

The V and J genes are TRBV5-1 and TRBJ1-1; D possibly corresponds to TRBD1 (6 bases). The germline gives CDR1 SGHRS, CDR2 YFSETQ. The CDR3 extends over 15 amino acids. The V gene lost 4 bases and the J gene lost 2 bases, with 15 bases spanning the gap. CDR3 residues: CASSPQGHGNTEAFF. The DNA of the CDR3 is TGCGCCAGCAGCCCCCAGGGGCACGGAAACACTGAAGCTTTCTTT.

This clonotype occurred a few times. The gene calls are TRBV20-1 and TRBJ1-1, with D maybe TRBD1 (5 bases). V was trimmed by 7 bases and J by 2 bases, leaving 14 bases between them. The CDR3 has 13 amino acids. Germline CDR1 DFQATT, CDR2 SNEGSKA (reference sequence). The DNA of the CDR3 is TGCAGTGTTGAGGGGACCTTAAACACTGAAGCTTTCTTT. Its protein product is CSVEGTLNTEAFF.

The chain carries TRBV29-1 and TRBJ1-2, with 8 positions matching TRBD1. Trimming at V came to 4 bases and at J to 5 bases, leaving 6 bases not matched to a gene. Per germline, CDR1 SQVTM and CDR2 ANQGSEA. This CDR3 has 13 residues. DNA of the CDR3: TGCAGCGTTGGCCAGGGGGCTGATTATGGCTACACCTTC. This codes for CSVGQGADYGYTF.

This clonotype has a handful of counts. V usage is TRBV24-1 and J usage is TRBJ2-2; D remains unclear. Trimming shortened V by 5 bases and J by 5 bases, and 17 bases separated the two germline ends. The germline gives CDR1 KGHDR, CDR2 SFDVKD. This CDR3 is 16 amino acids long. In DNA, the CDR3 is TGTGCCACCAGTGGAGGACCCCCCCGCGGAACCGGGGAGCTGTTTTTT. It yields the protein CATSGGPPRGTGELFF.

The sample holds a few counts of this clonotype. The CDR3 loop reads CASSAGTENGYTF. CDR3 bases: TGTGCCAGCAGCGCCGGGACAGAGAATGGCTACACCTTC. V and J are TRBV6-6 and TRBJ1-2; TRBD1 aligns across 7 bases. The V gene end was trimmed by 6 bases and the J gene end by 6 bases; junction bases not matched to a gene: 7. Germline V gene sequence: CDR1 MNHNY, CDR2 SVGAGI (reference sequence). The CDR3 has 13 amino acids.

This clonotype was counted a few times. V is TRBV20-1 and J is TRBJ2-1, with a tentative D call TRBD1 (6 bases). The CDR3 is 13 amino acids. Trimming stripped 5 bases from V and 5 bases from J, with 13 bases between. CDR1 and CDR2 from the germline V gene are DFQATT and SNEGSKA (reference sequence). CDR3 sequence: CSAPRTAHNEQFF. The CDR3 DNA is TGCAGTGCTCCAAGGACAGCCCACAATGAGCAGTTCTTC.

The chain joins TRBV20-1 to TRBJ2-7, with a possible D match to TRBD1 (5 bases). Per the germline V gene, CDR1 is DFQATT and CDR2 is SNEGSKA (reference sequence). V shed 1 base and J shed 4 bases, with 11 bases lying between them. The length of the CDR3 is 13 residues. The CDR3 protein is CSARGPGKYEQYF. The CDR3 coding sequence is TGCAGTGCTAGAGGCCCAGGGAAGTACGAGCAGTACTTC.

The chain combines TRBV7-2 with TRBJ2-1, with 8 positions matching TRBD1. The CDR3 runs to 17 residues. V was clipped by 5 bases and J by 3 bases; unmatched bases: 12. CDR1 and CDR2 (germline): SGHTA, FQGNSA. The CDR3 sequence: CASSPRTGRLGYNEQFF. In DNA form, the CDR3 reads TGTGCCAGCAGCCCCAGGACAGGGAGGTTGGGCTACAATGAGCAGTTCTTC.

This clonotype was observed a few times. DNA for the CDR3: TGCGCCAGCAGCTTGGATAGTCGGCTAGCGGGGGGCCTAAGCCTCACAGATACGCAGTATTTT. Its protein product is CASSLDSRLAGGLSLTDTQYF. This chain joins TRBV5-1 and TRBJ2-3; 11 bases map to TRBD2. After removal of 0 bases from V and 2 bases from J, the junction contained 17 bases not matched to a gene. The CDR3 is made up of 21 amino acids. The germline V gene encodes CDR1 SGHRS and CDR2 YFSETQ. The variable domain in full, completed from reference TRBV5-1 and TRBJ2-3, reads KAGVTQTPRYLIKTRGQQVTLSCSPISGHRSVSWYQQTPGQGLQFLFEYFSETQRNKGNFPGRFSGRQFSNSRSEMNVSTLELGDSALYLCASSLDSRLAGGLSLTDTQYFGPGTRLTVL.

This clonotype showed up many times. The V call is TRBV12-3 or TRBV12-4, the J call TRBJ1-2, with D possibly TRBD1 on 5 matching bases. Trimming took off 5 bases at V and 2 bases at J, with 12 bases between the two ends. The CDR3 runs to 14 residues. The CDR3 protein is CASSTQTANYGYTF. CDR3 coding DNA: TGTGCCAGCAGTACTCAGACAGCGAACTATGGCTACACCTTC.

This clonotype was counted between two and nine times. The genes are TRBV12-3 or TRBV12-4 and TRBJ1-6, with 9 bases lining up with TRBD1. V lost 10 bases, J lost 9 bases, and 7 bases stayed unmatched. This CDR3 region has 13 residues. The DNA for the CDR3 is TGTGCCACCCGGGGACAGGGCCTTTCACCCCTCCACTTT. It specifies CATRGQGLSPLHF.

This sequence joins TRBV5-5 and TRBJ1-2; perhaps TRBD1 as D (6 bases). CDR1 and CDR2 from the germline V gene are SGHKS and YYEKEE (reference sequence). This CDR3 has 14 residues. Trimming removed 1 base at V and 2 bases at J, with 9 bases between. This CDR3 reads CASSLLQGNYGYTF. The DNA for the CDR3 is TGTGCCAGCAGCTTGCTCCAGGGGAACTATGGCTACACCTTC.

This clonotype was counted at least ten times. This chain's CDR3 is CASSSGTSGGNTQYF. For the CDR3, the DNA is TGCGCCAGCAGCTCGGGGACTAGCGGGGGCAATACGCAGTATTTT. The chain links TRBV5-1 to TRBJ2-3; 14 bases fit TRBD2. This CDR3 spans 15 amino acids. CDR1 SGHRS and CDR2 YFSETQ come from the germline V gene. V lost 3 bases and J lost 7; bases outside the gene matches: 4.

The genes are TRBV18 and TRBJ1-1; D remains ambiguous. V lost 1 base to trimming and J lost 3 bases, with 9 bases between them. Germline CDR1 KGHSH, CDR2 LQKENI. CDR3 length: 14 residues. CDR3 sequence (DNA): TGTGCCAGCTCACCACGGGAGCGGGACACTGAAGCTTTCTTT. Its protein is CASSPRERDTEAFF.

The table lists this clonotype with a few counts. V and J are TRBV12-3 or TRBV12-4 and TRBJ2-7; TRBD2 aligns across 7 bases. There are 16 residues in the CDR3. V was clipped by 4 bases and J by 0 bases; unmatched bases: 9. CDR3 bases: TGTGCCAGCAGTTCCTGGGGGGGTGGGAGCTCCTACGAGCAGTACTTC. Its translation: CASSSWGGGSSYEQYF.

The chain combines TRBV11-2 with TRBJ2-1, with a possible D match to TRBD2 (5 bases). The CDR3 has 15 residues. Germline values: CDR1 SGHAT, CDR2 FQNNGV. Trimming shortened V by 5 bases and J by 0 bases, and 11 bases separated the two germline ends. The CDR3 here is CASSQERSSYNEQFF. CDR3 DNA: TGTGCCAGCAGCCAAGAGCGGAGCTCCTACAATGAGCAGTTCTTC.

A few counts support this clonotype. This sequence joins TRBV7-9 and TRBJ1-3; no firm D call. This CDR3 spans 20 amino acids. From germline, CDR1 is SEHNR and CDR2 FQNEAQ (reference sequence). V dropped 1 base and J dropped 0 bases, with 22 bases sitting between them. The CDR3 coding sequence is TGTGCCAGCAGCTTAGTACTCTCAGCAATAACCACTCACTCTGGAAACACCATATATTTT. Translating it yields CASSLVLSAITTHSGNTIYF.

CDR3 protein: CASRQQILSSTDTQYF. The CDR3 region has the DNA TGTGCCAGCAGACAGCAAATTCTCTCTAGCACAGATACGCAGTATTTT. V is TRBV27 and J is TRBJ2-3; D is uncertain. CDR3 length: 16 amino acids. Looked up from germline, CDR1 is MNHEY and CDR2 is SMNVEV (reference sequence). V gave up 6 bases and J gave up 0 bases, with 16 bases separating them.